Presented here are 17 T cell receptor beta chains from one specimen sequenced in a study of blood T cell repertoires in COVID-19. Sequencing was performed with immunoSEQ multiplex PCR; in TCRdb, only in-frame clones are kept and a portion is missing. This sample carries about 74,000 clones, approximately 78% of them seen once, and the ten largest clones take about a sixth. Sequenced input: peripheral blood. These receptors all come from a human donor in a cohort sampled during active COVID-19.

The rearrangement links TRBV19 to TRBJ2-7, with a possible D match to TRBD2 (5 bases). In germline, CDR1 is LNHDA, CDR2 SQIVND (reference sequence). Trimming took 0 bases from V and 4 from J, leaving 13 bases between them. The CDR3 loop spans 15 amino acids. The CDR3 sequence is CASSIDSERSYEQYF. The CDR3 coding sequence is TGTGCCAGTAGTATAGACTCCGAGCGGTCTTACGAGCAGTACTTC.

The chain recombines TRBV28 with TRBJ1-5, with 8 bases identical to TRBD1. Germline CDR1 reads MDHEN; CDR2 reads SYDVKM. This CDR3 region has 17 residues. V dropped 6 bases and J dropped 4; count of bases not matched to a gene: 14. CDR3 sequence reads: CASRSLEGTGANQPQHF. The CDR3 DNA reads TGTGCCAGCAGATCCCTTGAAGGGACAGGCGCAAATCAGCCCCAGCATTTT.

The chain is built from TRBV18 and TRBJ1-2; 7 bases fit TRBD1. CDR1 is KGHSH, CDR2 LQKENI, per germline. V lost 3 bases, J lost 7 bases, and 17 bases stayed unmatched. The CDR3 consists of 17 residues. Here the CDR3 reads CASSPRDSAPYVVGYTF. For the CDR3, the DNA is TGTGCCAGCTCACCTCGGGACAGTGCCCCCTATGTAGTTGGCTACACCTTC.

This CDR3 reads CSVSWEAGADTQYF. In DNA form, the CDR3 reads TGCAGCGTTTCGTGGGAGGCGGGAGCAGATACGCAGTATTTT. The genes are TRBV29-1 and TRBJ2-3, with 7 bases aligning to TRBD2. Trimming at V came to 5 bases and at J to 4 bases, leaving 9 bases not matched to a gene. The germline V gene encodes CDR1 SQVTM and CDR2 ANQGSEA. The CDR3 totals 14 residues.

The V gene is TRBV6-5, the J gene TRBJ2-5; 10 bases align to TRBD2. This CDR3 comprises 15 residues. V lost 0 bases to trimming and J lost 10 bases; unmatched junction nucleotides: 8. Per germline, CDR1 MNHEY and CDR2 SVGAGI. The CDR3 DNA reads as TGTGCCAGCAGTTACTCGGCTAGCGGGAGAAAGATCCAGTACTTC. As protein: CASSYSASGRKIQYF.

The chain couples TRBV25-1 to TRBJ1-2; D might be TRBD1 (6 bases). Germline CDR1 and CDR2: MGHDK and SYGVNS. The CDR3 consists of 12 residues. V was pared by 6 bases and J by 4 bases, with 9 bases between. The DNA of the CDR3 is TGTGCCAGCAGGGGACAATTCTATGGCTACACCTTC. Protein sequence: CASRGQFYGYTF.

The CDR3 is CARRGGDQETQYF. The CDR3 nucleotides read TGTGCCAGACGAGGGGGAGACCAAGAGACCCAGTACTTC. The chain employs TRBV7-9 and TRBJ2-5, with D possibly matching TRBD1 (6 bases). Germline assignment: CDR1 SEHNR and CDR2 FQNEAQ (reference sequence). This CDR3 spans 13 amino acids. Trimming took 9 bases from V and 0 from J, leaving 11 bases between them.

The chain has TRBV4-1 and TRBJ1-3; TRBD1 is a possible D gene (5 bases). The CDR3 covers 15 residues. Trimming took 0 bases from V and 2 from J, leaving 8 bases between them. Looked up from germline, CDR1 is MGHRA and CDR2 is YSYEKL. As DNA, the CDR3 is TGCGCCAGCAGCCAAGAAGGAGGGGCTGGAAACACCATATATTTT. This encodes CASSQEGGAGNTIYF.

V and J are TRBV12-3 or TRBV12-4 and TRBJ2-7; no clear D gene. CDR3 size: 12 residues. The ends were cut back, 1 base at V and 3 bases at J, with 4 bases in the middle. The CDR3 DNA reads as TGTGCCAGCAGTTTAGACAACTACGAGCAGTACTTC. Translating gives CASSLDNYEQYF.

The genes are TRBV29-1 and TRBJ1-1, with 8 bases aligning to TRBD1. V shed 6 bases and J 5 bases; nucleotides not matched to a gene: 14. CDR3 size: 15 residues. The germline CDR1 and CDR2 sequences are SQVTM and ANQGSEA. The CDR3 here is CSVVPFTGGGTEAFF. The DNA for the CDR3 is TGCAGCGTCGTTCCCTTTACAGGGGGAGGTACTGAAGCTTTCTTT.

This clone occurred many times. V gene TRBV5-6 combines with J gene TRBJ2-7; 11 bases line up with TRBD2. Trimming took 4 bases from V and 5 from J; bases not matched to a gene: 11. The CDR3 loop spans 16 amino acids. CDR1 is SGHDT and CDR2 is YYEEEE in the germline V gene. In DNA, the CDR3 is TGTGCCAGCAGCATTAGCGGGAGGGCCGCGCGGGACGAGCAGTACTTC. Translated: CASSISGRAARDEQYF.

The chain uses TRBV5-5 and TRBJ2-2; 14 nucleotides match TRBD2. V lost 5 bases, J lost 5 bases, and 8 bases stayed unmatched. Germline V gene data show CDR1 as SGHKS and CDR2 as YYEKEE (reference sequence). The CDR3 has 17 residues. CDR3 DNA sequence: TGTGCCAGCAGGTCGGGGACTAGCGGGAGTTTGACCGGGGAGCTGTTTTTT. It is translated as CASRSGTSGSLTGELFF.

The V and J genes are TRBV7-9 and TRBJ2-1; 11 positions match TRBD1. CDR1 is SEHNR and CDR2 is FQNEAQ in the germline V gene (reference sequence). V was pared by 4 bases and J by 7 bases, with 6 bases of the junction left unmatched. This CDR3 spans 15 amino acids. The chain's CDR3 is CASSSTDRGLNEQFF. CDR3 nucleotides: TGTGCCAGCAGCTCAACGGACAGGGGGCTAAATGAGCAGTTCTTC.

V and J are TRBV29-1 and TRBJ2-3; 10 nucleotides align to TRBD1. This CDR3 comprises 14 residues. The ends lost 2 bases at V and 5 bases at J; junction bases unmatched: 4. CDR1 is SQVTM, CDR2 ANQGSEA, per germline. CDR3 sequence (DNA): TGCAGCGTTGAAAGGGGGGACAGGGGAGATACGCAGTATTTT. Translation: CSVERGDRGDTQYF.

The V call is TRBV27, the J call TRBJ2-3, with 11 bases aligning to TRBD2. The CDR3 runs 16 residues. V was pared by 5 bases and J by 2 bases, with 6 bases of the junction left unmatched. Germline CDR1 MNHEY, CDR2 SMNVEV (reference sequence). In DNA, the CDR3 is TGTGCCAGCAGTAATAGCGGGAGGGTCGCCACAGATACGCAGTATTTT. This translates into CASSNSGRVATDTQYF.

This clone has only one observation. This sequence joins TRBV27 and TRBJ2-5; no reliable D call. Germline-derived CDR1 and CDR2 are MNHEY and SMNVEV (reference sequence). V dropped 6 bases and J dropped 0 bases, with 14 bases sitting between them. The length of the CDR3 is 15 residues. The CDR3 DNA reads TGTGCCAGCAGCCGAACTCGGGTTTACCAAGAGACCCAGTACTTC. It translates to CASSRTRVYQETQYF.

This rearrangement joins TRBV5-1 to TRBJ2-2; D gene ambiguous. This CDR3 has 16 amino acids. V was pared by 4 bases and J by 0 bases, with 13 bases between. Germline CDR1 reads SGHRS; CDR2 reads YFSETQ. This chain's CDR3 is CASSPPSRANTGELFF. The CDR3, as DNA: TGCGCCAGCAGCCCACCCTCACGGGCGAACACCGGGGAGCTGTTTTTT.